Sequencing of this TCR beta chain was carried out in a study of blood T cell repertoires in COVID-19. Study-wide background: The United States, Italy and Spain supplied acute and convalescent COVID-19 samples. The cDNA or gDNA used as material had been derived from T cells, B-cell-depleted T cells, or PBMCs.

While infection was still active, Seattle patients were enrolled and then followed longitudinally. Methods used by the authors: Amplification from reference gene primers served as the basis for estimated nucleated cell counts. This table comes from immunoSEQ multiplex PCR, and its TCRdb copy is limited to in-frame clones, with some not included. V and J calls and clone size are copied from that table; D and trimming were computed from the DNA. Among about 230,000 clones listed, just under 90% were seen once. The germline gives CDR1 LNHDA, CDR2 SQIVND (reference sequence). Trimming pared 3 bases from V and 0 bases from J, leaving 18 bases between. The CDR3 runs to 18 residues.

The receptor was derived from a man under 40 with COVID-19, enrolled during active disease. V gene TRBV19 combines with J gene TRBJ1-5, with D unclear. Sequenced input: peripheral blood. DNA for the CDR3: TGTGCCAGTAGTATTTTGTTAATTGGGAGCTATAGCAATCAGCCCCAGCATTTT. Its translation is CASSILLIGSYSNQPQHF.